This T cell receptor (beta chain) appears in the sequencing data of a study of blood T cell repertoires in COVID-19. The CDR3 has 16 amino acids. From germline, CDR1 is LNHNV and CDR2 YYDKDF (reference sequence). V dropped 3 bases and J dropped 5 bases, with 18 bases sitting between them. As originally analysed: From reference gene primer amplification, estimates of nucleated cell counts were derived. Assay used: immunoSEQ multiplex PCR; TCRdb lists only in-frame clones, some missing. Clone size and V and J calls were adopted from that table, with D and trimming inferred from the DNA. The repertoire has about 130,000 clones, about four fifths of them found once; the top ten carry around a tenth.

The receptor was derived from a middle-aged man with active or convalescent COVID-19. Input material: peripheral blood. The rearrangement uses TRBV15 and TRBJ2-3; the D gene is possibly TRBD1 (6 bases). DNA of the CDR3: TGTGCCACCAGCAGCAATTCAGGGGACCGGCGAGATACGCAGTATTTT. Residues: CATSSNSGDRRDTQYF.